Listed here are 17 T cell receptor beta chains from one sample, sequenced in a study of human T cells and chemical hapten exposure. Using its own MiXCR run on the RACE reads, TCRdb lists one record per CDR3 protein. Of tens of thousands of distinct CDR3 sequences listed, roughly 8.8% are singletons. Time point indicated: pre-sensitization, week 0. Treatment defined: therapeutic diphenylcyclopropenone sensitization with weekly scalp DPC. Sequenced material: whole blood, taken in connection with sensitization to the hapten diphenylcyclopropenone (DPC). The receptors were gathered from a woman between 40 and 55 years old with alopecia areata. Some clones in this sample may be carry-over from other donors' samples.

In its sample, this clonotype was seen a few times. The rearrangement joins TRBV12-3 or TRBV12-4 to TRBJ1-1; unclear D gene. V lost 3 bases and J 3 bases, leaving 11 bases between the germline ends. The CDR3 spans 14 residues. Here the CDR3 reads CASSFEGWDTEAFF. Written as DNA, the CDR3 is TGTGCCAGCAGTTTCGAGGGTTGGGACACTGAAGCTTTCTTT.

The rearrangement joins TRBV30 to TRBJ2-7, with TRBD1 matching 7 bases. The CDR3 contains 15 residues. The J segment lost 4 bases and the V segment lost 0 bases, leaving 9 bases of the junction unmatched. CDR1 and CDR2 from the germline V gene are GTSNPN and SVGIG (reference sequence). The CDR3 reads CAWSVRGGVGYEQYF. CDR3 coding DNA: TGTGCCTGGAGTGTACGAGGGGGCGTCGGATACGAGCAGTACTTC.

This clonotype was observed many times. This chain connects TRBV27 to TRBJ2-2; the D gene is possibly TRBD2 (5 bases). V lost 4 bases, J lost 1 base, and 13 bases lay in between. The CDR3 consists of 16 residues. Germline CDR1 reads MNHEY; CDR2 reads SMNVEV (reference sequence). CDR3 DNA sequence: TGTGCCAGCAGTTCCCCCCGGGGTTGGAACACCGGGGAGCTGTTTTTT. Translation: CASSSPRGWNTGELFF.

In this sample, this clonotype turned up a few times. The rearrangement joins TRBV7-2 to TRBJ2-2, with D perhaps matching TRBD1 (5 bases). Germline loops: CDR1 SGHTA, CDR2 FQGNSA. Trimming pared 2 bases from V and 6 bases from J, leaving 13 bases between. The CDR3 spans 15 residues. The CDR3, as DNA: TGTGCCAGCAGCTTACGACAGACCTGGTCCGGGGAGCTGTTTTTT. This gives the protein CASSLRQTWSGELFF.

At least ten counts were recorded for this clonotype. The rearrangement uses TRBV29-1 and TRBJ2-7; D gene unclear. V gave up 0 bases and J gave up 2 bases, with 11 bases separating them. The germline V gene encodes CDR1 SQVTM and CDR2 ANQGSEA. The CDR3 sequence is 14 residues long. The CDR3: CSVEEGAGPYEQYF. The CDR3 bases are TGCAGCGTTGAAGAGGGTGCAGGTCCCTACGAGCAGTACTTC.

The table lists this clonotype with many counts. The V call is TRBV11-2, the J call TRBJ2-3; 7 positions agree with TRBD2. The V segment lost 1 base and the J segment 6 bases; nucleotides outside the gene matches: 7. The V gene's germline CDR1 is SGHAT and CDR2 FQNNGV. The CDR3 runs to 15 residues. The CDR3 loop reads CASSLGALASDTQYF. The CDR3 DNA reads TGTGCCAGCAGCTTAGGGGCACTAGCGTCGGATACGCAGTATTTT.

This clonotype was seen only a few times. The CDR3 is CASSLQTWAGTGELFF. The CDR3 nucleotides are TGTGCCAGCAGCCTACAGACTTGGGCAGGCACCGGGGAGCTGTTTTTT. V is TRBV4-2 and J is TRBJ2-2; no firm D call. Trimming stripped 4 bases from V and 4 bases from J, with 16 bases between. CDR1 and CDR2 (germline): LGHNA, YNFKEQ. The CDR3 covers 16 residues.

Comment on this clonotype: This clone may be a read error of a much larger clone one base away. The gene calls are TRBV12-3 or TRBV12-4 and TRBJ1-2; 7 positions match TRBD1. The CDR3 extends over 13 amino acids. CDR3 nucleotides: TGTGCCAGCAGGCCGCAGGGGGACTATGGCTTCACCTTC. It yields the protein CASRPQGDYGFTF.

The chain is built from TRBV6-6 and TRBJ1-3, with D uncertain. CDR1 MNHNY and CDR2 SVGAGI come from the germline V gene (reference sequence). The ends were cut back, 6 bases at V and 4 bases at J, with 7 bases in the middle. The CDR3 covers 12 residues. CDR3 protein: CASRLVGNTIYF. CDR3 nucleotide sequence: TGTGCCAGCAGGCTTGTCGGAAACACCATATATTTT.

This clonotype came up many times. This chain uses TRBV14 with TRBJ1-1, with D perhaps TRBD1 (5 bases). The CDR3 loop spans 13 amino acids. V gave up 7 bases and J gave up 11 bases, with 20 bases separating them. Germline V gene lookup returns CDR1 SGHDN and CDR2 FVKESK. The CDR3 here is CASNPRVGTHAFF. In nucleotides, the CDR3 is TGTGCCAGCAACCCGAGGGTAGGGACCCACGCTTTCTTT.

This clonotype was recorded many times. The rearrangement joins TRBV6-1 to TRBJ1-3, with 10 bases matching TRBD1. V lost 2 bases and J lost 2; bases outside the gene matches: 3. Germline CDR1 reads MNHNS; CDR2 reads SASEGT. There are 16 residues in the CDR3. CDR3 nucleotide sequence: TGTGCCAGCAGTGAAATTGGGACAGGGGCTGGAAACACCATATATTTT. Translated: CASSEIGTGAGNTIYF.

There are a few counts of this clonotype. The rearrangement joins TRBV7-9 to TRBJ2-5; D ambiguous. The CDR3 spans 14 residues. V lost 5 bases and J lost 5, with 15 bases in between. Germline-derived CDR1 and CDR2 are SEHNR and FQNEAQ (reference sequence). The CDR3 nucleotides read TGTGCCAGCAGCACCACTTCATACCCCGAGACCCAGTACTTC. It specifies CASSTTSYPETQYF.

Comment on this clonotype: This could be a read error, since a much larger clone is one nucleotide away. This chain joins TRBV5-1 and TRBJ2-7; TRBD2 matches at 7 bases. The DNA end is more similar to TRBJ2-1, so the J call may be wrong. This CDR3 contains 15 residues. In germline, CDR1 is SGHRS, CDR2 YFSETQ. CDR3 loop: CASTLTLAGSNEQFF. The CDR3 nucleotides read TGCGCCAGCACCCTGACATTAGCGGGTAGCAACGAGCAGTTCTTC.

The chain carries TRBV27 and TRBJ1-6; D gene ambiguous. The CDR3 loop spans 15 amino acids. Trimming cost V 0 bases and J 7 bases, with 10 bases left between them. The germline V gene has CDR1 MNHEY and CDR2 SMNVEV (reference sequence). The CDR3 DNA sequence: TGTGCCAGCAGTTTATCTCGGTCCTCAAATTCACCCCTCCACTTT. Translated: CASSLSRSSNSPLHF.

This sequence joins TRBV20-1 and TRBJ2-7; D is uncertain. Germline V lookup: CDR1 DFQATT, CDR2 SNEGSKA (reference sequence). The CDR3 loop spans 12 amino acids. V lost 3 bases to trimming and J lost 3 bases, with 9 bases between them. The CDR3 here is CSASSEVYEQYF. The CDR3 DNA sequence: TGCAGTGCTAGTTCTGAAGTCTACGAGCAGTACTTC.

This clonotype was counted a few times. The chain is built from TRBV19 and TRBJ2-7; TRBD1 agrees at 9 bases. V lost 4 bases to trimming and J lost 2 bases; unmatched junction nucleotides: 6. There are 15 residues in the CDR3. Germline CDR1 and CDR2: LNHDA and SQIVND (reference sequence). The CDR3 coding sequence is TGTGCCAGTAGTACCGGACAGGGGTTTCCCTACGAGCAGTACTTC. The encoded protein is CASSTGQGFPYEQYF.

This clonotype showed up many times. V and J are TRBV6-5 and TRBJ2-1; the match to TRBD2 covers 7 bases. Germline CDR1 and CDR2: MNHEY and SVGAGI. The CDR3 totals 15 residues. The J segment lost 1 base and the V segment lost 6 bases, leaving 6 bases of the junction unmatched. CDR3 coding DNA: TGTGCCAGCAGGCAGGCTAGCGGATCCTACAATGAGCAGTTCTTC. It is translated as CASRQASGSYNEQFF.